Below are 15 T cell receptor beta chains sequenced from a single sample in a study of PD-1 blockade in classical Hodgkin lymphoma (dated by TCRdb to the early 2020s). The label giving this sample's time point can be read as: cycle 2 day 1 (C2D1) of nivolumab. All trial patients had relapsed after autologous stem cell transplantation, with cohorts A, B and C differing in prior brentuximab vedotin exposure. Receptors were amplified or captured by the immunoSEQ multiplex PCR assay. TCRdb holds this immuneACCESS table with in-frame rearrangements only. Some clones are missing; in checked studies, unresolved V genes explain under half, and the rest has no known cause. Here the sample has approximately 43,000 clones; 86% occur a single time. Just over 5.5% of the sample lies in the top ten. Sequenced here: peripheral blood mononuclear cells (PBMCs), sampled before the second cycle of nivolumab. The receptors originated from a human donor with classical Hodgkin lymphoma.

The CDR3 protein is CASSKAGSSYNEQFF. The CDR3 DNA follows: TGTGCCAGCAGCAAAGCGGGGTCCTCCTACAATGAGCAGTTCTTC. The rearrangement uses TRBV7-3 and TRBJ2-1; 7 positions agree with TRBD2. Germline CDR1 reads SGHTA; CDR2 reads FQGTGA. The CDR3 sequence is 15 residues long. V was pared by 5 bases and J by 0 bases, with 4 bases of the junction left unmatched.

Sample share makes this clone medium-sized. The chain employs TRBV9 and TRBJ2-1; possibly TRBD1 or TRBD2 for D (5 bases each). V lost 0 bases to trimming and J lost 8 bases, with 6 bases between them. The length of the CDR3 is 12 residues. CDR1 is SGDLS and CDR2 is YYNGEE in the germline V gene. The CDR3 DNA follows: TGTGCCAGCAGCGTAGGGGACCATGAGCAGTTCTTC. Residues: CASSVGDHEQFF. The variable domain in full, completed from reference TRBV9 and TRBJ2-1, reads DSGVTQTPKHLITATGQRVTLRCSPRSGDLSVYWYQQSLDQGLQFLIQYYNGEERAKGNILERFSAQQFPDLHSELNLSSLELGDSALYFCASSVGDHEQFFGPGTRLTVL.

CDR3 sequence (DNA): TGTGCCAGCTACAGAGCTCGGGAGACCCAGTACTTC. Translation: CASYRARETQYF. The rearrangement joins TRBV2 to TRBJ2-5; no definite D call. The CDR3 has 12 residues. The V end was cut by 8 bases, the J end by 5 bases, with 12 bases between. Germline lookup yields CDR1 SNHLY and CDR2 FYNNEI.

This rearrangement joins TRBV19 to TRBJ2-3, with D unresolved. This CDR3 is 17 amino acids long. Trimming removed 4 bases from V and 2 bases from J, with 19 bases in between. The germline V gene has CDR1 LNHDA and CDR2 SQIVND (reference sequence). CDR3 protein: CASSRSASLILTDTQYF. Here the CDR3 DNA reads TGTGCCAGTAGTAGATCGGCCTCCCTTATTCTCACAGATACGCAGTATTTT.

The genes are TRBV4-3 and TRBJ1-6; the D is unclear. Germline lookup yields CDR1 LGHNA and CDR2 YSLEER. The CDR3 spans 16 residues. The V gene lost 1 base and the J gene lost 2 bases, with 9 bases spanning the gap. CDR3 sequence: CASSQVPGPYNSPLHF. In DNA, the CDR3 is TGCGCCAGCAGCCAAGTTCCAGGTCCCTATAATTCACCCCTCCACTTT.

This clone was picked up a small number of times. The V call is TRBV2, the J call TRBJ1-2; D may be TRBD1 (6 bases). V shed 3 bases and J shed 6 bases, with 20 bases lying between them. The germline CDR1 and CDR2 sequences are SNHLY and FYNNEI. The CDR3 sequence is 16 residues long. This CDR3 is CASSDEAYGGFDGYTF. In DNA, the CDR3 is TGTGCCAGCAGTGATGAAGCTTATGGGGGCTTTGATGGCTACACCTTC.

This chain links TRBV11-2 with TRBJ2-5; 11 positions match TRBD2. J gave up 2 bases and V 3 bases, and 5 bases lay outside the gene matches. Germline V lookup: CDR1 SGHAT, CDR2 FQNNGV. This CDR3 is built from 16 residues. CDR3 DNA sequence: TGTGCCAGCAGCTTCCCACTAGCGGGGGAACAAGAGACCCAGTACTTC. Encoded protein: CASSFPLAGEQETQYF.

The V call is TRBV7-2, the J call TRBJ2-7; TRBD1 aligns across 8 bases. This CDR3 contains 16 residues. V dropped 5 bases and J dropped 3; count of bases not matched to a gene: 12. Germline CDR1 SGHTA, CDR2 FQGNSA. CDR3 protein: CASSPYSRDRHYEQYF. The CDR3 DNA is TGTGCCAGCAGCCCTTATTCCCGGGACAGGCACTACGAGCAGTACTTC.

The chain uses TRBV7-9 and TRBJ1-5; 7 bases are a match to TRBD1. The junction had 4 bases not matched to a gene; V was cut back by 5 bases and J by 3 bases. Germline-derived CDR1 and CDR2 are SEHNR and FQNEAQ (reference sequence). The CDR3 runs 14 residues. As DNA, the CDR3 is TGTGCCAGCAGCCCGGACAGGCTCAATCAGCCCCAGCATTTT. Protein: CASSPDRLNQPQHF.

The chain recombines TRBV7-8 with TRBJ1-1; no clear D gene. Germline-derived CDR1 and CDR2 are SGHVS and FQNEAQ. CDR3 length: 14 residues. With 5 bases removed from V and 1 base from J, the gap between germline ends came to 11 bases. The DNA for the CDR3 is TGTGCCAGCAGCGCACAACTCTCGAACACTGAAGCTTTCTTT. Translated, it gives CASSAQLSNTEAFF.

The V gene is TRBV7-2, the J gene TRBJ2-5; TRBD1 matches at 8 bases. The J segment lost 5 bases and the V segment lost 1 base, leaving 9 bases of the junction unmatched. There are 16 residues in the CDR3. Germline assignment: CDR1 SGHTA and CDR2 FQGNSA. The CDR3 sequence: CASSLGPGGAGETQYF. The CDR3 nucleotides read TGTGCCAGCAGCTTAGGACCAGGGGGCGCTGGGGAGACCCAGTACTTC.

This chain connects TRBV28 to TRBJ2-7, with 7 bases matching TRBD1. Trimming at V came to 6 bases and at J to 3 bases, leaving 2 bases not matched to a gene. CDR3 length: 12 amino acids. Germline V gives CDR1 MDHEN, CDR2 SYDVKM. CDR3: CASRTGSYEQYF. CDR3 DNA: TGTGCCAGCAGGACAGGGAGCTACGAGCAGTACTTC.

This chain connects TRBV18 to TRBJ1-1, with D tentatively TRBD1 (6 bases). The CDR3 consists of 15 residues. Per germline, CDR1 KGHSH and CDR2 LQKENI. The V end was cut by 2 bases, the J end by 1 base, with 11 bases between. The CDR3 region has the DNA TGTGCCAGCTCACCAGCTCAGGGGACGAACACTGAAGCTTTCTTT. Translated: CASSPAQGTNTEAFF.

This chain uses TRBV19 with TRBJ2-7, with TRBD2 identical over 8 bases. This CDR3 region has 15 residues. With 6 bases clipped from V and 5 bases from J, the junction kept 12 bases outside the gene matches. Germline V gives CDR1 LNHDA, CDR2 SQIVND (reference sequence). In DNA, the CDR3 is TGTGCCAGTAGCCAACGGCGGGAGGTGAAAAACGAGCAGTACTTC. Translated, it gives CASSQRREVKNEQYF.

This sequence joins TRBV28 and TRBJ2-2, with D unclear. The germline V and J ends were trimmed by 4 bases and 3 bases, with 6 bases remaining between them. This CDR3 contains 13 residues. Germline lookup yields CDR1 MDHEN and CDR2 SYDVKM. CDR3: CASSSVYTGELFF. The CDR3 DNA is TGTGCCAGCAGTTCAGTCTACACCGGGGAGCTGTTTTTT.